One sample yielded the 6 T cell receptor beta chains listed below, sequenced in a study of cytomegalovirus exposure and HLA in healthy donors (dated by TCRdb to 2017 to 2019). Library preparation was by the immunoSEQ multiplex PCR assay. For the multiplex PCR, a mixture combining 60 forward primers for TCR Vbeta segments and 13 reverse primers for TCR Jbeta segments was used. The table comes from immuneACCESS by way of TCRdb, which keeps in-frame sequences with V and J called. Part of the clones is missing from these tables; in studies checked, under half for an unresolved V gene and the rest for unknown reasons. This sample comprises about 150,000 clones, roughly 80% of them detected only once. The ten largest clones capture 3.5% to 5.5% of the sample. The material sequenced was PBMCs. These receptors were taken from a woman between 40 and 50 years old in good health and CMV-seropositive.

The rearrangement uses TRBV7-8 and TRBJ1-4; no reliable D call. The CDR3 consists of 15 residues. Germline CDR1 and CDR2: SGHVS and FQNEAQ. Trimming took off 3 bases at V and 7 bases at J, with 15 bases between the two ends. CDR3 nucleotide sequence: TGTGCCAGCAGCTTGGTCTTGGGAGACGGTGAAAAACTGTTTTTT. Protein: CASSLVLGDGEKLFF.

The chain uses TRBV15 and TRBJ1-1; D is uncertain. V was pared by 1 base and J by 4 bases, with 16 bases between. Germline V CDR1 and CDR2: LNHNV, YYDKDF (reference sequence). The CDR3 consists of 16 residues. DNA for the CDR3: TGTGCCACCAGCAGAGTGGTCGGCCTGGGGAGCACTGAAGCTTTCTTT. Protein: CATSRVVGLGSTEAFF.

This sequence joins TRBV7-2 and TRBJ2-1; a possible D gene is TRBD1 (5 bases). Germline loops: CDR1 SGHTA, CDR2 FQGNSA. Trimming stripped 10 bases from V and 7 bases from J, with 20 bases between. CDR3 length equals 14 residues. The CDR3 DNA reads TGTGCCACCAGTGGGCAGGGTAAGGGGAATGAGCAGTTCTTC. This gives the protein CATSGQGKGNEQFF.

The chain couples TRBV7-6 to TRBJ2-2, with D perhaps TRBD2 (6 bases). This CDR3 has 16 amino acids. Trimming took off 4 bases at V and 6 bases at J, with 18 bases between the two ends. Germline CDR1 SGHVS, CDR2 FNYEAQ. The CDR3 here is CASSSRLVGNAGELFF. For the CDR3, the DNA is TGTGCCAGCAGCTCCCGACTAGTAGGAAACGCCGGGGAGCTGTTTTTT.

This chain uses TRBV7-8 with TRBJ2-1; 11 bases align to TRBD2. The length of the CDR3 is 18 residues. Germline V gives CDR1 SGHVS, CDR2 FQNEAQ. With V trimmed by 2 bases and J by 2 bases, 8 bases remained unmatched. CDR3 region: CASSLSSGGLAAYNEQFF. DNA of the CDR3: TGTGCCAGCAGCTTATCCTCGGGGGGACTAGCGGCCTACAATGAGCAGTTCTTC.

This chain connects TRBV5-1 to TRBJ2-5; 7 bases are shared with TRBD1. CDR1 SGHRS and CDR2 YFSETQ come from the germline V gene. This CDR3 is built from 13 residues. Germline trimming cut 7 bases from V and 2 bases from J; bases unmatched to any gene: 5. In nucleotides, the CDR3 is TGCGCCAGCTCGGTGGGACAGCAAGAGACCCAGTACTTC. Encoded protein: CASSVGQQETQYF.